The T cell receptor (beta chain) described here comes from a study of OX40 agonist ivuxolimab in advanced cancers. Study background: Administration of intravenous ivuxolimab to patients occurred every 2 weeks at 0.01 to 10 mg/kg. Patients treated during dose escalation were battling hepatocellular carcinoma, melanoma, renal cell or head and neck cancer. General observations from the study: Expanded clones were, on average, more numerous among CD8+ T cells than CD4+.

Assay used: immunoSEQ multiplex PCR; TCRdb lists only in-frame clones, some missing. The repertoire holds approximately 22,000 clones, with about 83% as singletons. There are 15 residues in the CDR3. From germline, CDR1 is SGHVS and CDR2 FQNEAQ. Trimming cost V 5 bases and J 4 bases; bases outside gene matches: 8. As for this clone: As yet, its antigen is unknown.

The starting material was CD4+ or CD8+ T cells sorted from blood, obtained in a trial of the OX40 agonist ivuxolimab. The receptor was derived from an adult with an advanced solid tumor such as melanoma, head and neck, liver or kidney cancer. The rearrangement joins TRBV7-8 to TRBJ2-5; TRBD1 aligns across 9 bases. The CDR3 here is CASSLSGQGLETQYF. Written as DNA, the CDR3 is TGTGCCAGCAGCCTATCTGGACAGGGGTTAGAGACCCAGTACTTC.